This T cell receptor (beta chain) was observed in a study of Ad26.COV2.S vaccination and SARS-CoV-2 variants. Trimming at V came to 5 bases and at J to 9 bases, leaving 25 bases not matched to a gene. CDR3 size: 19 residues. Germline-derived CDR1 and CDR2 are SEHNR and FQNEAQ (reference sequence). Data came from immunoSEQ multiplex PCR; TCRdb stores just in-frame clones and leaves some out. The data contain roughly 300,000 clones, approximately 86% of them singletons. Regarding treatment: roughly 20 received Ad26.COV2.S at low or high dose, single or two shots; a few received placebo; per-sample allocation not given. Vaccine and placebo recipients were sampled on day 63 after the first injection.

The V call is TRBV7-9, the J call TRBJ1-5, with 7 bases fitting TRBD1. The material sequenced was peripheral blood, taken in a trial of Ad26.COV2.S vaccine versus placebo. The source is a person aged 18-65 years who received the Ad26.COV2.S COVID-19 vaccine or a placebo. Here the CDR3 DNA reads TGTGCCAGCAGCAAAAGGTGGGACCCGGGACAGATAACAAATGGGCCCCAGCATTTT. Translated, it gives CASSKRWDPGQITNGPQHF. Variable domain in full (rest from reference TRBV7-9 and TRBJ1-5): DTGVSQNPRHKITKRGQNVTFRCDPISEHNRLYWYRQTLGQGPEFLTYFQNEAQLEKSRLLSDRFSAERPKGSFSTLEIQRTEQGDSAMYLCASSKRWDPGQITNGPQHFGDGTRLSIL.